This T cell receptor (beta chain) was observed in a study of T-cell reconstitution after alpha-beta-depleted transplantation in children. General study results and limits: The authors attributed T-cell counts and diversity one year after transplant mostly to newly produced T cells. Several hundred expanded graft clones reportedly gave rise to the alpha-beta T cells present about two months after transplant.

The CDR3 is made up of 13 amino acids. A note on this clonotype: Antigen unknown. The junction shows a germline mismatch at one end, possibly a read error.

A library of TCRbeta sequences, prepared with unique molecular identifiers, was generated. TCRdb redid the calling of the PCR reads with MiXCR, one entry per CDR3 protein. Of around 800,000 distinct CDR3 sequences detected, 15% to 20% appear once; the ten largest clones hold roughly 4.8%. This sequence joins TRBV12-3 or TRBV12-4 and TRBJ2-3; TRBD2 matches at 8 bases. The sequencing here drew on PBMCs, mostly from graft donor cells, taken 360 days after TCRalphabeta/CD19-depleted stem cell transplant. The source is a male patient under 18 who had a stem cell transplant for acute lymphoblastic leukemia, so the T cells may come from the graft donor. The CDR3 nucleotides read TGTGCCAGCAGCCGGACTAGCACAGATACGCGGTATTTT. Translation: CASSRTSTDTRYF.